This T cell receptor beta chain was sequenced in a study of technical replicates of blood from a handful of donors. This table comes from immunoSEQ multiplex PCR, and its TCRdb copy is limited to in-frame clones, with some not included. The data hold more than 80,000 clones, with roughly 95% observed a single time. Germline assignment: CDR1 LGHNA and CDR2 YNFKEQ. The junction had 13 bases not matched to a gene; V was cut back by 5 bases and J by 7 bases. The CDR3 covers 17 residues. This chain links TRBV4-2 with TRBJ2-1; 11 nucleotides match TRBD2. The specimen sequenced was T cells isolated from PBMCs. This receptor was identified in a human donor in good health. The CDR3, as DNA: TGTGCCAGCAGCACCCATAGCGGGGGGGCGATGGTAAATGAGCAGTTCTTC. Its protein product is CASSTHSGGAMVNEQFF.